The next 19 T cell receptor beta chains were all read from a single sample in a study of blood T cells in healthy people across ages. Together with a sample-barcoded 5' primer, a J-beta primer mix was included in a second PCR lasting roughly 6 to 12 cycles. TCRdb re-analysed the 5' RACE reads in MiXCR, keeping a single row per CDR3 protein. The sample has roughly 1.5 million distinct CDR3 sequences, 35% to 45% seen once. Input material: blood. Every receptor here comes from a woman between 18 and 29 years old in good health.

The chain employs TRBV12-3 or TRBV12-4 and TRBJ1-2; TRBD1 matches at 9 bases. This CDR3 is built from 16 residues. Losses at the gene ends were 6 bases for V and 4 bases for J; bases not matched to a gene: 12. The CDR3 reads CASSPDPGTGSYGYTF. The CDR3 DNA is TGTGCCAGCAGCCCTGACCCTGGGACAGGGAGCTATGGCTACACCTTC.

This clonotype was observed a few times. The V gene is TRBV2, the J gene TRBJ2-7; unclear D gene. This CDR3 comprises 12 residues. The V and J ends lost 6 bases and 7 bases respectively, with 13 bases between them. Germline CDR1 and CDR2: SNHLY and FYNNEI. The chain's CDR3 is CASRDPLGEQYF. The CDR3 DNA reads TGTGCCAGCAGAGACCCTCTGGGTGAGCAGTACTTC.

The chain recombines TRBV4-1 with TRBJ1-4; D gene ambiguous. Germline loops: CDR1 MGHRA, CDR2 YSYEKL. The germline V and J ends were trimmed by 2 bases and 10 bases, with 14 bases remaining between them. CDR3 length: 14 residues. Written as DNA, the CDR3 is TGCGCCAGCAGCCAACGGGCATGGAATAGAAAACTGTTTTTT. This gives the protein CASSQRAWNRKLFF.

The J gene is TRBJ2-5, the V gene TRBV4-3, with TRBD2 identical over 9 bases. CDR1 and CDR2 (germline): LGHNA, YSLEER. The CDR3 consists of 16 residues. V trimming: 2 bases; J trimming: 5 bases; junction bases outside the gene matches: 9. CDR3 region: CASSQLAGGPLETQYF. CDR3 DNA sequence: TGCGCCAGCAGCCAACTGGCGGGGGGGCCTTTGGAGACCCAGTACTTC.

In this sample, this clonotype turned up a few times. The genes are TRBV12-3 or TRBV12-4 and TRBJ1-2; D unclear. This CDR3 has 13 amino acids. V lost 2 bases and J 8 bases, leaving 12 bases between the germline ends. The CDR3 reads CASSLSEAQGYTF. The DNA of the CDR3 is TGTGCCAGCAGTTTATCAGAGGCTCAAGGCTACACCTTC.

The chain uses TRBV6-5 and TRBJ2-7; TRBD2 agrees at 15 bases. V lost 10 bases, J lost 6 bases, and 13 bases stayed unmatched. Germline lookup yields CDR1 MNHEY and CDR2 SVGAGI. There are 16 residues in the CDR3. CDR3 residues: CANRGLAGGPVSEQYF. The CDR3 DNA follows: TGTGCCAACAGAGGACTAGCGGGGGGGCCGGTTAGCGAGCAGTACTTC.

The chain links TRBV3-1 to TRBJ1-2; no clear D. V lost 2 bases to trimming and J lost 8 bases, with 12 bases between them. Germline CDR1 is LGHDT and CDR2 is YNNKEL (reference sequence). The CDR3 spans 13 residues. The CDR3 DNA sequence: TGTGCCAGCAGCCAAAAACGGGGAAGAGGCTACACCTTC. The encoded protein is CASSQKRGRGYTF. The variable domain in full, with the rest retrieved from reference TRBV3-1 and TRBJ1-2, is DTAVSQTPKYLVTQMGNDKSIKCEQNLGHDTMYWYKQDSKKFLKIMFSYNNKELIINETVPNRFSPKSPDKAHLNLHINSLELGDSAVYFCASSQKRGRGYTFGSGTRLTVV.

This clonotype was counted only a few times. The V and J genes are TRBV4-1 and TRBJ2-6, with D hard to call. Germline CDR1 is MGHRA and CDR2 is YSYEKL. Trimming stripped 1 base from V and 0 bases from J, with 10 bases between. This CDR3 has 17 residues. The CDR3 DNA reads TGCGCCAGCAGCCAAGTTGGCAGAACCTCTGGGGCCAACGTCCTGACTTTC. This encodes CASSQVGRTSGANVLTF.

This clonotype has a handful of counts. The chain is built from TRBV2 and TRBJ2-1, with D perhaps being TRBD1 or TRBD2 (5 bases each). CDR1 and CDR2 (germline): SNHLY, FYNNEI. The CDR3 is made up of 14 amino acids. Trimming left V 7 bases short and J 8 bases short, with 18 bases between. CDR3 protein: CASKAPKVGDEQFF. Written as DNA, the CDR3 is TGTGCCAGCAAGGCCCCCAAGGTGGGGGATGAGCAGTTCTTC.

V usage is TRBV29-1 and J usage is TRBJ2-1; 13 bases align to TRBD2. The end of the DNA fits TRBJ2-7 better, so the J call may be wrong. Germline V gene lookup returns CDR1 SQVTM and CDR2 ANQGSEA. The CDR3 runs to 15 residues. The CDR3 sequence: CSVGTSGSKYNEQYF. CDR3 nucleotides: TGCAGCGTTGGGACTAGCGGGAGCAAATACAATGAGCAGTACTTC.

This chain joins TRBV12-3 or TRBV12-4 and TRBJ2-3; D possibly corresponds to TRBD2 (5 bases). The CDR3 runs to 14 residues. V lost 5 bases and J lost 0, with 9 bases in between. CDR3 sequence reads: CASSTGFSTDTQYF. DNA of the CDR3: TGTGCCAGCAGTACGGGATTTAGCACAGATACGCAGTATTTT.

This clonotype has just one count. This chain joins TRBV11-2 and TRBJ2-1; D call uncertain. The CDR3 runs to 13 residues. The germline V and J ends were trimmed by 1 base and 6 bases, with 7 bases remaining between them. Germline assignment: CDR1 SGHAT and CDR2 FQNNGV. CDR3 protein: CASSLVIANEQFF. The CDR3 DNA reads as TGTGCCAGCAGCTTAGTAATAGCCAATGAGCAGTTCTTC.

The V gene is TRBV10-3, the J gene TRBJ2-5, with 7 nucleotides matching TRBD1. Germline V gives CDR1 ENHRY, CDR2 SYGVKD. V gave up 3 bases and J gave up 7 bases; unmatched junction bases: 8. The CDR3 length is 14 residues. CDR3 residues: CAISDGTEKGTQYF. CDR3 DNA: TGTGCCATCAGTGATGGGACAGAAAAAGGGACCCAGTACTTC.

CDR3 in DNA: TGCAGTGGAGAGGCAGATAGCAATCAGCCCCAGCATTTT. This encodes CSGEADSNQPQHF. This sequence joins TRBV20-1 and TRBJ1-5; D gene unclear. CDR3 length: 13 residues. Trimming shortened V by 7 bases and J by 0 bases, and 10 bases separated the two germline ends. Germline V gives CDR1 DFQATT, CDR2 SNEGSKA (reference sequence).

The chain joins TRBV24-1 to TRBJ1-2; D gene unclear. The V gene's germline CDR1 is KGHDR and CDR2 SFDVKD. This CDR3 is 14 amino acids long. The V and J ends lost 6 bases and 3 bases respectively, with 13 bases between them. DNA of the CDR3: TGTGCCACCAGTTCTCCCCGGCGGGACTATGGCTACACCTTC. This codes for CATSSPRRDYGYTF.

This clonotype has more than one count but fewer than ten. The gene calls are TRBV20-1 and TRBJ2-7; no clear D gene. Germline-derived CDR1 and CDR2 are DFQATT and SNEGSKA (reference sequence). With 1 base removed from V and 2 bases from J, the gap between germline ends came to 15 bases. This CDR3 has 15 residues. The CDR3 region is CSARVEWAPTYEQYF. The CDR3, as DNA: TGCAGTGCTAGAGTCGAGTGGGCCCCGACCTACGAGCAGTACTTC.

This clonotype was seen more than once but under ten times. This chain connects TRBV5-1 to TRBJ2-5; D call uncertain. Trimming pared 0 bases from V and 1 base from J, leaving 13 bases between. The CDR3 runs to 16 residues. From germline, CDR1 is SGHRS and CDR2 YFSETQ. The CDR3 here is CASSLALTNLQETQYF. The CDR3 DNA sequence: TGCGCCAGCAGCTTGGCCTTGACAAACCTCCAAGAGACCCAGTACTTC.

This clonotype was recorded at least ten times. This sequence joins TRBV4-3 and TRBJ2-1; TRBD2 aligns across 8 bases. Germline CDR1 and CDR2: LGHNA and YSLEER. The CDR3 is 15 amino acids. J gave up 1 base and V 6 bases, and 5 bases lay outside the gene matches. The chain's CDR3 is CASSVTGGSYNEQFF. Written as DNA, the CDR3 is TGCGCCAGCAGTGTGACGGGAGGGTCCTACAATGAGCAGTTCTTC.

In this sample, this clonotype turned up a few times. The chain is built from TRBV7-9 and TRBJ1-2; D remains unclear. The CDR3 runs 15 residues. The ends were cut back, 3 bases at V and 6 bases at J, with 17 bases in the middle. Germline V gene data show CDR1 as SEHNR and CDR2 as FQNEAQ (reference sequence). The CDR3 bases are TGTGCCAGCAGCTTGGGTGACTGGGGTAGTCATGGCTACACCTTC. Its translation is CASSLGDWGSHGYTF.